This T cell receptor beta chain was identified during a study of CXCR3-negative and CXCR3-positive naive CD8 T cells. On the study more broadly: Overall TRB read output was some 140 million, and each library contained about 1.5 +/- 0.3 million reads.

Overall study results and limits: Sequencing showed both naive subsets with comparably high diversity, and memory CD8+ cells much lower. Partially decreased CXCR3 expression was recorded after cryopreservation, and fresh PBMCs were used in most assays. Naive cells that were CXCR3-positive had more hydrophobic TRB CDR3s (compared with CXCR3-negative naive cells).

The CDR3 has 13 amino acids. Germline V gives CDR1 SQVTM, CDR2 ANQGSEA. The libraries of TRB cDNA were prepared using 5' RACE with UMI labels. TCRdb re-called the 5' RACE reads; one entry per CDR3 protein, DNA not given. Reported are 140,000 to 150,000 distinct CDR3 sequences; the ten largest clones contain roughly 0.28%. The naive CD8+ gate required CD45RO-CCR7+CD27+CD95- phenotype. To note about this clonotype: Its specificity is unknown.

Sample: naive CXCR3+ CD8+ T cells from blood. Subset reported: CD45RO-CCR7+CD27+CD95- naive CD8+ T cells expressing CXCR3 (TNR3+). The chain recombines TRBV29-1 with TRBJ1-1; checking the TCRdb D call of TRBD1 is not possible without DNA. The sequence was collected from a human donor in good health. Some clones in this sample may be carry-over from other donors' samples. The CDR3: CSTKVGGGTEAFF. Supplemented by reference TRBV29-1 and TRBJ1-1, the full variable domain reads SAVISQKPSRDICQRGTSLTIQCQVDSQVTMMFWYRQQPGQSLTLIATANQGSEATYESGFVIDKFPISRPNLTFSTLTVSNMSPEDSSIYLCSTKVGGGTEAFFGQGTRLTVV.